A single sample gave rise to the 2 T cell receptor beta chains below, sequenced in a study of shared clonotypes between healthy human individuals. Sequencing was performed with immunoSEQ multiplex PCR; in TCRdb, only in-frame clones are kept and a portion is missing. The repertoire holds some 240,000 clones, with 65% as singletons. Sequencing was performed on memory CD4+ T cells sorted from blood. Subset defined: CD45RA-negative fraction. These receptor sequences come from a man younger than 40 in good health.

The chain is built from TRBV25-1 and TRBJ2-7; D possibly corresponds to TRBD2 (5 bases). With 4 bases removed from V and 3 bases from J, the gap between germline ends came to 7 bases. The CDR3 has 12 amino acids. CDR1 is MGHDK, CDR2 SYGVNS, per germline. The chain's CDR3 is CASSGRGYEQYF. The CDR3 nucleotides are TGTGCCAGCAGTGGTCGGGGCTACGAGCAGTACTTC.

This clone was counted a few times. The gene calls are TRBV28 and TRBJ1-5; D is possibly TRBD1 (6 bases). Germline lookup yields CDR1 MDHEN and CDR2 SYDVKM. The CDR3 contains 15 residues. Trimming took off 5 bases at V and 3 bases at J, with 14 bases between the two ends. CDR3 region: CASSLQGPDNQPQHF. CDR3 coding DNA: TGTGCCAGCAGTCTTCAGGGGCCCGACAATCAGCCCCAGCATTTT.